A single sample is the source of the 30 T cell receptor beta chains below, sequenced in a study of response to subunit inactivated influenza vaccine (dated by TCRdb to the late 2010s). The protocol used for the library was RT-PCR. Sequencing was performed on an Illumina HiSeq 2500. Through fastp at Q25 and MiXCR, TCRdb rebuilt clones from the public reads, retaining in-frame beta chains. Rows with one shared CDR3 protein collapse into an entry with the most common genes and DNA. A total of about 520,000 distinct CDR3 sequences appear in this sample, roughly 7.6% of them only once. The ten top clones hold around 13% of the sample. The sequencing here drew on PBMCs from blood, taken roughly 24 months after vaccination. The receptor source for this set is a man between 50 and 75 years old who received an inactivated influenza vaccine. Donor details come from another sample of the same person, matched by shared clones.

This clonotype has more than one count but fewer than ten. The rearrangement uses TRBV12-3 or TRBV12-4 and TRBJ2-4, with 12 nucleotides matching TRBD1. There are 14 residues in the CDR3. Losses at the gene ends were 6 bases for V and 9 bases for J; bases not matched to a gene: 6. This CDR3 is CASRGTGGQSIQYF. The CDR3 bases are TGTGCCAGCAGGGGGACAGGGGGCCAAAGCATTCAGTACTTC.

This clonotype was detected a few times. This chain joins TRBV5-1 and TRBJ2-7; possible D gene TRBD1, 5 bases. The germline V gene has CDR1 SGHRS and CDR2 YFSETQ. Deletions cut 5 bases from V and 7 bases from J, with 19 bases between. The CDR3 is made up of 14 amino acids. The CDR3 DNA follows: TGCGCCAGCAGACCCGACAGTACAATGGGGGAGCAGTACTTC. Protein: CASRPDSTMGEQYF.

The V gene is TRBV6-1, the J gene TRBJ1-2; no clear D. This CDR3 has 13 amino acids. Trimming stripped 5 bases from V and 2 bases from J, with 9 bases between. Looked up from germline, CDR1 is MNHNS and CDR2 is SASEGT. DNA of the CDR3: TGTGCCAGCAGTACGCACAGCAACTATGGCTACACCTTC. The encoded protein is CASSTHSNYGYTF.

The chain carries TRBV5-6 and TRBJ2-5; the match to TRBD1 covers 10 bases. The trim removed 0 bases at V and 5 bases at J, leaving 7 bases unmatched. CDR3 length: 16 amino acids. Germline V gene data show CDR1 as SGHDT and CDR2 as YYEEEE. CDR3 amino acids: CASSLDGTGVRETQYF. DNA for the CDR3: TGTGCCAGCAGCTTGGACGGGACAGGGGTGCGTGAGACCCAGTACTTC.

This clonotype was counted many times. The chain combines TRBV12-3 or TRBV12-4 with TRBJ2-7, with 11 bases that match TRBD2. The CDR3 loop spans 16 amino acids. V trimming: 6 bases; J trimming: 2 bases; junction bases outside the gene matches: 9. This CDR3 reads CASRPGDSGRAYEQYF. The CDR3 DNA reads TGTGCCAGCAGGCCCGGTGATAGCGGGAGGGCCTACGAGCAGTACTTC.

This chain uses TRBV7-9 with TRBJ1-1; TRBD1 might be the D (5 bases). The V and J ends lost 4 bases and 2 bases respectively, with 11 bases between them. CDR1 SEHNR and CDR2 FQNEAQ come from the germline V gene (reference sequence). This CDR3 comprises 14 residues. CDR3 sequence reads: CASSSVRGNTEAFF. The CDR3 DNA reads as TGTGCCAGCAGCTCCGTAAGGGGCAACACTGAAGCTTTCTTT.

This chain uses TRBV20-1 with TRBJ1-4; TRBD1 matches at 7 bases. The CDR3 spans 13 residues. In germline, CDR1 is DFQATT, CDR2 SNEGSKA (reference sequence). Losses at the gene ends were 5 bases for V and 8 bases for J; bases not matched to a gene: 8. The CDR3 spells CSAPGGVGEKLFF. CDR3 nucleotides: TGCAGTGCTCCAGGGGGTGTTGGGGAAAAACTGTTTTTT.

This clonotype has at least ten counts. The chain employs TRBV20-1 and TRBJ2-2; D is perhaps TRBD2 (6 bases). CDR3 length: 17 residues. V lost 3 bases to trimming and J lost 4 bases, with 21 bases between them. The germline V gene encodes CDR1 DFQATT and CDR2 SNEGSKA (reference sequence). In nucleotides, the CDR3 is TGCAGTGCTAGTAGAGGCTGGGCCGGGGGTCTCACCGGGGAGCTGTTTTTT. It translates to CSASRGWAGGLTGELFF.

As to this clonotype: It may be a read error: a sequence one base away is much more abundant. The chain uses TRBV5-8 and TRBJ2-5; TRBD2 agrees at 9 bases. The CDR3 loop spans 16 amino acids. Germline CDR1 SGHTS, CDR2 YDEGEE. In DNA, the CDR3 is TGTGCCAACAGCTTTGGCAGCGGGGGGCGCCAAGAGACCCAGTACTTC. It yields the protein CANSFGSGGRQETQYF.

This clonotype was detected a few times. The V gene is TRBV6-5, the J gene TRBJ1-2; D call uncertain. Germline loops: CDR1 MNHEY, CDR2 SVGAGI. The CDR3 has 18 residues. The V end was cut by 2 bases, the J end by 8 bases, with 27 bases between. CDR3 in amino acids: CASSYDFAGGGFGYGYTF. The CDR3 coding sequence is TGTGCCAGCAGTTACGATTTTGCTGGCGGAGGGTTTGGGTACGGCTACACCTTC.

This clonotype was counted only a few times. The V gene is TRBV20-1, the J gene TRBJ1-5; D is perhaps TRBD1 (5 bases). The germline V and J ends were trimmed by 4 bases and 3 bases, with 10 bases remaining between them. Germline CDR1 reads DFQATT; CDR2 reads SNEGSKA (reference sequence). This CDR3 region has 13 residues. CDR3 coding DNA: TGCAGTGCTATGGGGGGTTACAATCAGCCCCAGCATTTT. Amino acid sequence: CSAMGGYNQPQHF.

This clonotype has ten or more counts. The rearrangement uses TRBV6-2 or TRBV6-3 and TRBJ2-1, with D unresolved. CDR1 and CDR2 from the germline V gene are MNHEY and SVGEGT. CDR3 size: 12 residues. Trimming removed 2 bases from V and 4 bases from J, with 3 bases in between. This chain's CDR3 is CASSYVYNEQFF. The CDR3 DNA reads as TGTGCCAGCAGTTACGTTTACAATGAGCAGTTCTTC.

This clonotype has just a few counts. The chain recombines TRBV3-1 with TRBJ2-5; 9 positions agree with TRBD2. After removal of 8 bases from V and 7 bases from J, the junction contained 11 bases not matched to a gene. Per germline, CDR1 LGHDT and CDR2 YNNKEL (reference sequence). The length of the CDR3 is 14 residues. The CDR3 sequence: CASRGTGLAGTQYF. Here the CDR3 DNA reads TGTGCCAGCCGAGGGACGGGACTAGCTGGGACCCAGTACTTC.

In this sample, this clonotype turned up a few times. The chain has TRBV18 and TRBJ1-1; no clear D. Germline V gives CDR1 KGHSH, CDR2 LQKENI. This CDR3 is built from 16 residues. Between the trimmed V and J ends, which lost 2 bases and 4 bases, there was a span of 17 bases. The DNA for the CDR3 is TGTGCCAGCTCACCATACGGCAGCCGTACGACCACTGAAGCTTTCTTT. Its translation: CASSPYGSRTTTEAFF.

This clonotype was found many times. The V call is TRBV7-2, the J call TRBJ1-5; D not certain. With 1 base removed from V and 10 bases from J, the gap between germline ends came to 14 bases. There are 14 residues in the CDR3. Germline V gene lookup returns CDR1 SGHTA and CDR2 FQGNSA. DNA for the CDR3: TGTGCCAGCAGCTTAGTGTTTACAGACGATCCCCAGCATTTT. Protein: CASSLVFTDDPQHF.

This clonotype occurred many times. The V gene is TRBV12-3 or TRBV12-4, the J gene TRBJ2-1; D is uncertain. CDR3 size: 13 residues. Trimming cost V 1 base and J 8 bases, with 9 bases left between them. CDR3 DNA sequence: TGTGCCAGCAGTTTAGGTGTTTCCGATGAGCAGTTCTTC. This codes for CASSLGVSDEQFF.

This clonotype was detected many times. V is TRBV11-2 and J is TRBJ1-1; 8 nucleotides match TRBD1. This CDR3 is 14 amino acids long. CDR1 is SGHAT, CDR2 FQNNGV, per germline. The junction had 3 bases not matched to a gene; V was cut back by 1 base and J by 5 bases. This CDR3 is CASSLVQGGTEAFF. In DNA, the CDR3 is TGTGCCAGCAGCTTAGTACAGGGGGGGACTGAAGCTTTCTTT.

As regards this clonotype: It may be a read error: a sequence one base away is much more abundant. Here the CDR3 DNA reads TGTGCCAGCAGTCGGACAGGAGGTACTGGAAACACCATATATTTT. Translating it yields CASSRTGGTGNTIYF. The chain recombines TRBV3-1 with TRBJ1-3; TRBD1 matches 7 bases. V lost 6 bases, J lost 2 bases, and 7 bases stayed unmatched. The CDR3 extends over 15 amino acids. CDR1 is LGHDT and CDR2 is YNNKEL in the germline V gene (reference sequence).

The chain has TRBV29-1 and TRBJ2-2; 7 bases match TRBD1. V was pared by 0 bases and J by 1 base, with 5 bases of the junction left unmatched. The CDR3 has 16 amino acids. CDR1 is SQVTM, CDR2 ANQGSEA, per germline. In nucleotides, the CDR3 is TGCAGCGTTGAAGACCGTCACAGGGGGAACACCGGGGAGCTGTTTTTT. Amino acid sequence: CSVEDRHRGNTGELFF.

This clonotype came up a few times. The chain links TRBV7-9 to TRBJ2-4, with a possible D match to TRBD2 (6 bases). The length of the CDR3 is 16 residues. The V gene lost 5 bases and the J gene lost 0 bases, with 14 bases spanning the gap. CDR1 is SEHNR, CDR2 FQNEAQ, per germline (reference sequence). The CDR3 sequence is CASSRGRDLAKNIQYF. The CDR3 DNA is TGTGCCAGCAGCCGAGGCCGGGACTTAGCCAAAAACATTCAGTACTTC.

This clonotype was observed a few times. The J gene is TRBJ2-7, the V gene TRBV20-1; D is uncertain. There are 11 residues in the CDR3. Germline V gene lookup returns CDR1 DFQATT and CDR2 SNEGSKA (reference sequence). Trimming left V 5 bases short and J 3 bases short, with 8 bases between. CDR3 region: CSAERNYEQYF. CDR3 bases: TGCAGTGCTGAAAGGAACTACGAGCAGTACTTC.

V usage is TRBV28 and J usage is TRBJ2-5, with no clear D. Germline V CDR1 and CDR2: MDHEN, SYDVKM. The CDR3 totals 16 residues. Trimming shortened V by 2 bases and J by 4 bases, and 17 bases separated the two germline ends. As DNA, the CDR3 is TGTGCCAGCAGTTTAGCCTCCTTCCAGGTGGGAGAGACCCAGTACTTC. Translation gives CASSLASFQVGETQYF.

Many counts were recorded for this clonotype. V usage is TRBV5-1 and J usage is TRBJ2-3; 8 positions agree with TRBD1. CDR3 length equals 15 residues. Per germline, CDR1 SGHRS and CDR2 YFSETQ. The junction had 6 bases not matched to a gene; V was cut back by 5 bases and J by 1 base. CDR3 region: CASRETGQGTDTQYF. The CDR3 nucleotides are TGCGCCAGCAGAGAGACGGGACAGGGCACAGATACGCAGTATTTT.

This chain links TRBV7-2 with TRBJ2-1, with D possibly matching TRBD1 (5 bases). The germline gives CDR1 SGHTA, CDR2 FQGNSA. The germline V and J ends were trimmed by 5 bases and 0 bases, with 17 bases remaining between them. The CDR3 extends over 17 amino acids. Written as DNA, the CDR3 is TGTGCCAGCAGCAGGAACCCAGGGTCCGGCTCCTACAATGAGCAGTTCTTC. The encoded protein is CASSRNPGSGSYNEQFF.

This clonotype was observed at least ten times. The chain carries TRBV7-6 and TRBJ2-2, with D uncertain. In germline, CDR1 is SGHVS, CDR2 FNYEAQ. Trimming shortened V by 2 bases and J by 6 bases, and 7 bases separated the two germline ends. This CDR3 comprises 13 residues. The CDR3, as DNA: TGTGCCAGCAGCTTAATCTTTCCCGGGGAGCTGTTTTTT. It encodes CASSLIFPGELFF.

This clonotype appeared a few times. The chain links TRBV18 to TRBJ2-1; 9 nucleotides align to TRBD2. Germline V CDR1 and CDR2: KGHSH, LQKENI. V gave up 5 bases and J gave up 2 bases; unmatched junction bases: 10. The CDR3 is made up of 17 amino acids. CDR3 coding DNA: TGTGCCAGCTCAAACATAGGGACTAGCAAGCCCTACAATGAGCAGTTCTTC. It yields the protein CASSNIGTSKPYNEQFF.

The chain has TRBV10-3 and TRBJ1-4; 8 positions match TRBD1. This CDR3 comprises 14 residues. The germline V gene encodes CDR1 ENHRY and CDR2 SYGVKD. V lost 4 bases and J lost 7; bases outside the gene matches: 5. Written as DNA, the CDR3 is TGTGCCATCAGTGGACAGGGGTCTTTTGAAAAACTGTTTTTT. Translated, it gives CAISGQGSFEKLFF.

The sample holds many counts of this clonotype. The J gene is TRBJ2-7, the V gene TRBV10-2; no clear D. Germline loops: CDR1 WSHSY, CDR2 SAAADI. Trimming removed 3 bases at V and 4 bases at J, with 19 bases between. This CDR3 is built from 16 residues. DNA of the CDR3: TGCGCCAGCAGTGATTATCTCTCGGGCTACCTTTACGAGCAGTACTTC. It yields the protein CASSDYLSGYLYEQYF.

This clonotype was counted many times. At one end the junction does not follow the germline gene, possibly because of a read error. The genes are TRBV4-3 and TRBJ1-1; D remains unclear. The CDR3 is 13 residues long. Germline V gene sequence: CDR1 LGHNA, CDR2 YSLEER. The CDR3 protein is CASSQEGGTEAFF. The CDR3 DNA reads as TGTGCCAGCTCTCAGGAGGGTGGCACTGAAGCTTTCTTT.

V gene TRBV6-2 or TRBV6-3 combines with J gene TRBJ2-1; D gene unclear. In germline, CDR1 is MNHEY, CDR2 SVGEGT. Trimming removed 7 bases at V and 6 bases at J, with 7 bases between. CDR3 length: 11 amino acids. CDR3 protein: CASKAFNEQFF. CDR3 nucleotides: TGTGCCAGCAAGGCCTTCAATGAGCAGTTCTTC.